These 11 T cell receptor beta chains share one sample of origin, sequenced in a study of Tregs in tolerant kidney transplant recipients. The protocol was immunoSEQ multiplex PCR, while the TCRdb copy is restricted to in-frame clones and leaves out a portion. The sample has about 30,000 clones. The specimen was CD8+ T cells from blood, collected before the transplant. These receptors originate from a human donor who received a combined kidney and bone marrow transplant.

On this clone: The read ends 3 residues early relative to the CDR3; the germline J gene fills the gap. V and J are TRBV19 and TRBJ1-1; 9 nucleotides agree with TRBD1. The CDR3 sequence is 16 residues long. Trimming cost V 3 bases and J 0 bases; bases outside gene matches: 5. The germline V gene has CDR1 LNHDA and CDR2 SQIVND (reference sequence). CDR3 DNA (partial): TGTGCCAGTAGTATTTTAACAGGGGGCTTGAACACTGAA. This codes for CASSILTGGLNTE. In full, the CDR3 reads CASSILTGGLNTEAFF.

With respect to this clone: The read falls 3 residues short of the CDR3 end, and the missing part is taken from the germline J gene. This chain links TRBV5-6 with TRBJ2-7, with 9 nucleotides matching TRBD1. The CDR3 has 14 residues. The V and J ends lost 0 bases and 4 bases, in that order; junction bases with no gene match: 2. The germline gives CDR1 SGHDT, CDR2 YYEEEE. The part of the CDR3 DNA that was read is TGTGCCAGCAGCTTGGGAGGACAGGGGTACGAG. This encodes CASSLGGQGYE. The entire CDR3 protein is CASSLGGQGYEQYF.

Regarding this clone: Sequencing ends 3 residues short of the CDR3 end; the germline J gene provides the rest. This sequence joins TRBV7-2 and TRBJ2-1, with TRBD2 as a possible D gene (5 bases). Germline lookup yields CDR1 SGHTA and CDR2 FQGNSA. This CDR3 has 13 amino acids. V was pared by 4 bases and J by 4 bases, with 8 bases between. CDR3 loop: CASSYGGYNEQFF. The sequenced part of the CDR3 DNA is TGTGCCAGCAGCTATGGCGGGTACAATGAG. Full variable domain (remainder filled in from reference TRBV7-2 and TRBJ2-1): GAGVSQSPSNKVTEKGKDVELRCDPISGHTALYWYRQSLGQGLEFLIYFQGNSAPDKSGLPSDRFSAERTGGSVSTLTIQRTQQEDSAVYLCASSYGGYNEQFFGPGTRLTVL.

Concerning this clone itself: The DNA ends 3 residues before the CDR3 does, and the rest of the CDR3 is filled in from the germline J gene. This chain links TRBV19 with TRBJ1-1; D possibly corresponds to TRBD1 (5 bases). CDR1 is LNHDA and CDR2 is SQIVND in the germline V gene (reference sequence). This CDR3 has 14 amino acids. V was cut by 5 bases and J by 3 bases, with 13 bases left in between. The CDR3 reads CASSVSPGDTEAFF. The part of the CDR3 DNA that was read is TGTGCCAGTAGTGTCTCTCCGGGGGACACTGAA.

On this clone itself: Read coverage stops 3 residues before the CDR3 terminus; the germline J gene supplies the remainder. V gene TRBV6-1 combines with J gene TRBJ2-7; D gene unclear. Trimming shortened V by 4 bases and J by 2 bases, and 6 bases separated the two germline ends. There are 12 residues in the CDR3. Germline V gene sequence: CDR1 MNHNS, CDR2 SASEGT. The CDR3 loop is CASSAYPYEQYF. CDR3 DNA (partial): TGTGCCAGCAGTGCTTATCCCTACGAG.

To note about this clone: The read gets to within 3 residues of the CDR3 end, and the germline J gene fills in the rest. This chain links TRBV20-1 with TRBJ2-5; 10 bases line up with TRBD2. The CDR3 length is 15 residues. Germline V lookup: CDR1 DFQATT, CDR2 SNEGSKA (reference sequence). The V gene end was trimmed by 0 bases and the J gene end by 3 bases; junction bases not matched to a gene: 4. The CDR3 bases that were read are TGCAGTGCTAGAGATCTAGCGGGAGCGGAAGAGACC. This codes for CSARDLAGAEET. The whole CDR3 sequence reads CSARDLAGAEETQYF.

Comment on this clone: Read coverage stops 3 residues before the CDR3 terminus; the germline J gene supplies the remainder. This chain uses TRBV7-8 with TRBJ2-2; possible D gene TRBD1, 5 bases. This CDR3 has 14 residues. Trimming pared 8 bases from V and 0 bases from J, leaving 10 bases between. The V gene's germline CDR1 is SGHVS and CDR2 FQNEAQ. The CDR3 here is CASQDTSNTGELFF. Incomplete CDR3 DNA: TGTGCCAGCCAGGACACCTCGAACACCGGGGAG. The full variable domain, rest sourced from reference TRBV7-8 and TRBJ2-2, is GAGVSQSPRYKVAKRGQDVALRCDPISGHVSLFWYQQALGQGPEFLTYFQNEAQLDKSGLPSDRFFAERPEGSVSTLKIQRTQQEDSAVYLCASQDTSNTGELFFGEGSRLTVL.

On this clone: The read finishes 3 residues shy of the CDR3 end, and the germline J gene is used to complete it. The chain carries TRBV19 and TRBJ2-2; tentatively, D is TRBD1 (5 bases). Germline-derived CDR1 and CDR2 are LNHDA and SQIVND (reference sequence). This CDR3 has 17 amino acids. V lost 2 bases and J lost 0, with 13 bases in between. This CDR3 is CASSILWGNANTGELFF. The CDR3 bases that were read are TGTGCCAGTAGTATATTGTGGGGCAACGCGAACACCGGGGAG. Full variable domain (remainder filled in from reference TRBV19 and TRBJ2-2): DGGITQSPKYLFRKEGQNVTLSCEQNLNHDAMYWYRQDPGQGLRLIYYSQIVNDFQKGDIAEGYSVSREKKESFPLTVTSAQKNPTAFYLCASSILWGNANTGELFFGEGSRLTVL.

The CDR3 DNA, read in part, is TGTGCCAGCAGCAGGGGTTACGAG. It translates to CASSRGYE. The whole CDR3 protein reads CASSRGYEQYF. The chain has TRBV7-9 and TRBJ2-7, with D perhaps TRBD1 (5 bases). The sequenced fragment ends 3 residues before the CDR3 boundary, so the rest is inferred from the germline J gene. CDR3 length: 11 residues. With 5 bases removed from V and 4 bases from J, the gap between germline ends came to 6 bases. CDR1 and CDR2 from the germline V gene are SEHNR and FQNEAQ (reference sequence). Supplemented by reference TRBV7-9 and TRBJ2-7, the full variable domain reads DTGVSQNPRHKITKRGQNVTFRCDPISEHNRLYWYRQTLGQGPEFLTYFQNEAQLEKSRLLSDRFSAERPKGSFSTLEIQRTEQGDSAMYLCASSRGYEQYFGPGTRLTVT.

Of note for this clone: Read coverage stops 3 residues before the CDR3 terminus; the germline J gene supplies the remainder. The chain couples TRBV5-1 to TRBJ1-1; 12 bases match TRBD1. The CDR3 is 17 residues long. The germline gives CDR1 SGHRS, CDR2 YFSETQ. The V segment lost 0 bases and the J segment 4 bases; nucleotides outside the gene matches: 7. The DNA read from the CDR3 is TGCGCCAGCAGCTTGGTTGGGACAGGGGGCCTTAGCACTGAA. Its protein is CASSLVGTGGLSTE. The CDR3 reads in full as CASSLVGTGGLSTEAFF.

On this clone itself: The CDR3 is cut off 3 residues early in the read; its end comes from the germline J gene. This chain connects TRBV5-1 to TRBJ2-1, with D unclear. Between the trimmed V and J ends, which lost 4 bases and 2 bases, there was a span of 16 bases. Per germline, CDR1 SGHRS and CDR2 YFSETQ. The CDR3 length is 16 residues. CDR3 DNA (partial): TGCGCCAGCAGCGCCGCTAGAAGATCCCCCTACAATGAG. This translates into CASSAARRSPYNE. The CDR3 in its entirety is CASSAARRSPYNEQFF.